The source of this T cell receptor (beta chain) is a study of early T cells in non-severe SARS-CoV-2 infection. Study as a whole: Sequenced material consisted of bulk RNA (from unsorted whole blood), and chains were unpaired.

Many counts were recorded for this clonotype. Antigen: not known. The CDR3 consists of 13 residues. Individual cDNA molecules each received unique molecular identifiers attached to them. TCRdb independently ran MiXCR on the 5' RACE reads; one entry per CDR3 protein. The sample has about 35,000 distinct CDR3 sequences, almost 6% seen once. Overall study results and limits: Database matching using VDJdb favored anti-spike CD8 responses, with private and CD4 specificities left missing.

This receptor was taken from an adult who was a healthcare worker with PCR-confirmed SARS-CoV-2 infection or an uninfected control (not recorded which). The sequenced material came from whole blood. The genes are TRBV12-2 and TRBJ2-7. TRBV12-2 is a known pseudogene. DNA of the CDR3: TGTGCAAGTCGCCTAACGCGGAAGTACGAGCAGTACTTC. It codes for CASRLTRKYEQYF.